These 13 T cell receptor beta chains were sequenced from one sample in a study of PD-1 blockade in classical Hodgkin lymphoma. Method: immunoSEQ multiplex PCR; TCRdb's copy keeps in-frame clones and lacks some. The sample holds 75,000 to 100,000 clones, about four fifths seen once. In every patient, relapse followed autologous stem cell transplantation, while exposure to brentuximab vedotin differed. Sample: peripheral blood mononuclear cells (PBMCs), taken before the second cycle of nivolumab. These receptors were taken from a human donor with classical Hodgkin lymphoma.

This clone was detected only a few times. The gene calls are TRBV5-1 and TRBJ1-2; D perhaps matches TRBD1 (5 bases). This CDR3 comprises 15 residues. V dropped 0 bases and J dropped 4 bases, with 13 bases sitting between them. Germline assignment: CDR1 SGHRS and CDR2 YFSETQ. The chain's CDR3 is CASSLVGTQIYGYTF. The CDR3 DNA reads TGCGCCAGCAGCTTGGTAGGGACCCAAATCTATGGCTACACCTTC.

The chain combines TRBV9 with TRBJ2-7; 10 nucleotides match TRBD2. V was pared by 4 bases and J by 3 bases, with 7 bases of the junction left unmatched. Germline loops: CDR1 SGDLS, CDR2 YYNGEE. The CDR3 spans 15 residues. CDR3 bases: TGTGCCAGCAGCATCGGGACTAGCGCGCTCTACGAGCAGTACTTC. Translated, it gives CASSIGTSALYEQYF.

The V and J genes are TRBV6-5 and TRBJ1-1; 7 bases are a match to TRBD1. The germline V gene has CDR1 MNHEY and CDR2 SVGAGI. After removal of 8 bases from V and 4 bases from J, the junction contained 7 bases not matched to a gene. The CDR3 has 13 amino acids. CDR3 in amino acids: CASHETGFTEAFF. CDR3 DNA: TGTGCCAGCCATGAGACAGGGTTCACTGAAGCTTTCTTT.

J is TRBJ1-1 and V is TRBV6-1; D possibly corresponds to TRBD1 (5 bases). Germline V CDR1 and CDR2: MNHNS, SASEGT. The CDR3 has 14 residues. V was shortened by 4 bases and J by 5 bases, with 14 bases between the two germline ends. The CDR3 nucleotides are TGTGCCAGCAGTGGTGGGACGCCAGGGACTGAAGCTTTCTTT. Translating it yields CASSGGTPGTEAFF.

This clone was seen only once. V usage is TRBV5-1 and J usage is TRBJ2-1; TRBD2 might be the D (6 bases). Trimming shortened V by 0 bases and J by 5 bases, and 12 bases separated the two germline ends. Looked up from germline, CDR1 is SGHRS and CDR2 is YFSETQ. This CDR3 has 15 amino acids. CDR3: CASSLDGSPHNEQFF. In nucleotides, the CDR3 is TGCGCCAGCAGCTTGGACGGGAGTCCCCACAATGAGCAGTTCTTC.

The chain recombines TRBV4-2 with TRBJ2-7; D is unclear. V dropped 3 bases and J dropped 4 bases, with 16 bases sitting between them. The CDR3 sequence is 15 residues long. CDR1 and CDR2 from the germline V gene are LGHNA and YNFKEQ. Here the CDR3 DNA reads TGTGCCAGCAGCCACGATACCGGGCCCTATTACGAGCAGTACTTC. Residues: CASSHDTGPYYEQYF.

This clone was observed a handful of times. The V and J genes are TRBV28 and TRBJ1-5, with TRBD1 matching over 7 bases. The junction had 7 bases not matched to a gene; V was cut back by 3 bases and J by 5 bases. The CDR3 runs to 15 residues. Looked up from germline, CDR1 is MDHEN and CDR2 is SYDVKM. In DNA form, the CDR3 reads TGTGCCAGCAGTTTTCCGGGACAGAGTTATCAGCCCCAGCATTTT. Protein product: CASSFPGQSYQPQHF.

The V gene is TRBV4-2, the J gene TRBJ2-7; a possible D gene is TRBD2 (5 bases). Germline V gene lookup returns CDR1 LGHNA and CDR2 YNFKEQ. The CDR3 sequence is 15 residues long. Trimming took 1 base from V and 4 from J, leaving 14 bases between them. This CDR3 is CASSQVAASGYEQYF. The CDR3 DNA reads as TGTGCCAGCAGCCAAGTTGCAGCGTCGGGGTACGAGCAGTACTTC.

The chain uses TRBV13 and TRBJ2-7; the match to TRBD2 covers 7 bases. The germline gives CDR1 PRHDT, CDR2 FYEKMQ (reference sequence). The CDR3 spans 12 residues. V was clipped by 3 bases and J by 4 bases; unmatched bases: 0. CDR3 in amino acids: CASSLRGYEQYF. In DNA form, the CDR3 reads TGTGCCAGCAGCTTGCGGGGGTACGAGCAGTACTTC.

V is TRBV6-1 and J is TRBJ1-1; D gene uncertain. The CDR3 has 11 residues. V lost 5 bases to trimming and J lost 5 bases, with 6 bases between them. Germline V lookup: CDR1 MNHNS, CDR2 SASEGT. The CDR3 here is CASSYLTEAFF. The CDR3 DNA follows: TGTGCCAGCAGTTACCTGACTGAAGCTTTCTTT.

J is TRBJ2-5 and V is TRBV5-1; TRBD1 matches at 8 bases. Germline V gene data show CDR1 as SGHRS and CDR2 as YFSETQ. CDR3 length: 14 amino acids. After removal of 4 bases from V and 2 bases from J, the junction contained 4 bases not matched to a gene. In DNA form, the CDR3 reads TGCGCCAGCAGCACGGGACAGGTACAAGAGACCCAGTACTTC. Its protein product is CASSTGQVQETQYF.

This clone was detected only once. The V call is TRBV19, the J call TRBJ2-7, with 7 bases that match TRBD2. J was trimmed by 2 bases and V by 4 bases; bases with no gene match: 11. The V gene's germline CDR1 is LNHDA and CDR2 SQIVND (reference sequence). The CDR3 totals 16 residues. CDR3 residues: CASSRASAGVPYEQYF. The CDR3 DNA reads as TGTGCCAGTAGTAGGGCCTCCGCGGGAGTTCCCTACGAGCAGTACTTC.

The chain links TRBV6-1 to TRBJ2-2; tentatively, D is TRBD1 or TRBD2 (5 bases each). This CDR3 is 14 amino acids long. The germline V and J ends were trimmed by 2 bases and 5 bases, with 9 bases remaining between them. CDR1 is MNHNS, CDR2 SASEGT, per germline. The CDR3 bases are TGTGCCAGCAGTGAACTCTGGGGGACCGGGGAGCTGTTTTTT. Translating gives CASSELWGTGELFF.